The 18 T cell receptor beta chains presented below share a single source sample, sequenced in a study of T cells expressing NK-cell markers (dated by TCRdb to between 2020 and 2021). Library generation was performed with 5' RACE. TCRdb shows the sequencer as Illumina HiSeq 2000. TCRdb reprocessed the raw reads; every CDR3 protein sequence is a single record, and DNA is not supplied. The sample's records list roughly 160,000 distinct CDR3 sequences. Under 20% of the sample lies in the top ten. Sequencing was carried out using blood T cells: a sorted CD56 or NKG2C T cell subset, CD4+ or CD8+ T cells, or bulk PBMC T cells (not recorded which). The receptors derive from a woman aged 18-70 years in good health.

This sequence joins TRBV5-1 and TRBJ1-1. Germline-derived CDR1 and CDR2 are SGHRS and YFSETQ. CDR3 length: 13 amino acids. CDR3 protein: CASSLDTVTEAFF.

The chain couples TRBV2 to TRBJ2-5. Germline loops: CDR1 SNHLY, CDR2 FYNNEI. The CDR3 runs to 15 residues. This CDR3 reads CASSERDLFQETQYF.

The rearrangement links TRBV4-2 to TRBJ2-7. Germline V gives CDR1 LGHNA, CDR2 YNFKEQ. The CDR3 runs 11 residues. The CDR3 is CASSGASEQYF.

The chain has TRBV6-5 and TRBJ2-3. Germline lookup yields CDR1 MNHEY and CDR2 SVGAGI. CDR3 length: 15 amino acids. The CDR3 reads CASSYSGSSTDTQYF.

This chain connects TRBV4-2 to TRBJ2-7; TCRdb returns TRBD2, unconfirmable since there is no DNA. CDR3 size: 15 residues. Germline CDR1 reads LGHNA; CDR2 reads YNFKEQ. CDR3 in amino acids: CASSGTSYRKNEQYF.

CDR3 sequence: CASSLEGGGPNEQFF. The chain joins TRBV7-9 to TRBJ2-1; TCRdb's D call of TRBD2 is untestable without DNA. CDR3 length: 15 amino acids. The germline V gene has CDR1 SEHNR and CDR2 FQNEAQ (reference sequence).

The CDR3: CASSVTSSETQYF. V gene TRBV10-2 combines with J gene TRBJ2-5. The CDR3 is 13 amino acids. CDR1 and CDR2 (germline): WSHSY, SAAADI.

V and J are TRBV10-3 and TRBJ2-7; TCRdb returns TRBD1, unconfirmable since there is no DNA. Germline values: CDR1 ENHRY, CDR2 SYGVKD. This CDR3 region has 13 residues. The CDR3 spells CAIGGTGSYEQYF.

The genes are TRBV28 and TRBJ2-3; TCRdb's D call, TRBD1, is unchecked because there is no DNA. CDR1 and CDR2 (germline): MDHEN, SYDVKM. There are 15 residues in the CDR3. CDR3: CASSPIGGGTDTQYF.

The rearrangement joins TRBV20-1 to TRBJ2-7; with no DNA, the TCRdb D assignment of TRBD1 cannot be verified. The CDR3 totals 17 residues. The germline CDR1 and CDR2 sequences are DFQATT and SNEGSKA (reference sequence). The CDR3 reads CSATDYTGGKYLYEQYF.

The chain joins TRBV5-1 to TRBJ2-2; TCRdb returns TRBD1, unconfirmable since there is no DNA. This CDR3 comprises 16 residues. The germline V gene has CDR1 SGHRS and CDR2 YFSETQ. CDR3 region: CASSSGQGAIGGELFF.

The rearrangement links TRBV7-9 to TRBJ2-1; TCRdb indicates TRBD1, and absent DNA this call remains unverified. The CDR3 has 15 amino acids. Germline V gene lookup returns CDR1 SEHNR and CDR2 FQNEAQ (reference sequence). This CDR3 reads CASSLPPTDYNEQFF.

The genes are TRBV12-3 or TRBV12-4 and TRBJ2-7; TCRdb gives TRBD2 as the D gene, but with no DNA this cannot be confirmed. There are 14 residues in the CDR3. CDR3 residues: CASSPDYRSYEQYF.

The chain recombines TRBV24-1 with TRBJ2-1; TCRdb picks TRBD2, but there is no DNA to check that call. CDR3 length: 18 residues. Germline loops: CDR1 KGHDR, CDR2 SFDVKD. CDR3 amino acids: CATSDLPPSSGGNNEQFF.

This chain connects TRBV4-1 to TRBJ1-5; TCRdb's D call of TRBD1 is untestable without DNA. Germline values: CDR1 MGHRA, CDR2 YSYEKL. The CDR3 is 19 amino acids. The CDR3: CASSQGGPPVSYSNQPQHF.

The rearrangement joins TRBV7-8 to TRBJ2-2; TCRdb selects TRBD2, and the lack of DNA leaves this call unchecked. Germline-derived CDR1 and CDR2 are SGHVS and FQNEAQ. The CDR3 runs 16 residues. CDR3 in amino acids: CASSLFGGANTGELFF.

The chain is built from TRBV5-1 and TRBJ2-1; TCRdb's D call, TRBD2, is unchecked because there is no DNA. The CDR3 has 15 amino acids. Germline V gives CDR1 SGHRS, CDR2 YFSETQ. The CDR3 here is CASTSDLGPYNEQFF.

The chain joins TRBV4-2 to TRBJ1-5. Germline CDR1 is LGHNA and CDR2 is YNFKEQ. The CDR3 covers 19 residues. The CDR3 region is CASSQESSNLFYSNQPQHF.